These 6 T cell receptor beta chains originate from one sample sequenced in a study of blood T cell repertoires in COVID-19. Sequencing was performed with immunoSEQ multiplex PCR; in TCRdb, only in-frame clones are kept and a portion is missing. The table shows around 250,000 clones, with approximately 89% occurring only once. Sequencing used peripheral blood. The receptors derive from a woman aged 70-85 years with COVID-19, enrolled during active disease.

V gene TRBV7-9 combines with J gene TRBJ2-6, with D possibly matching TRBD1 (6 bases). Trimming stripped 3 bases from V and 11 bases from J, with 20 bases between. Germline lookup yields CDR1 SEHNR and CDR2 FQNEAQ (reference sequence). The CDR3 sequence is 16 residues long. CDR3 coding DNA: TGTGCCAGCAGCTTTGGTCAGGGGATAAGAGGGGACGTCCTGACTTTC. Protein sequence: CASSFGQGIRGDVLTF. Based on the CDR3 plus reference TRBV7-9 and TRBJ2-6, the full variable domain is DTGVSQNPRHKITKRGQNVTFRCDPISEHNRLYWYRQTLGQGPEFLTYFQNEAQLEKSRLLSDRFSAERPKGSFSTLEIQRTEQGDSAMYLCASSFGQGIRGDVLTFGAGSRLTVL.

The V call is TRBV5-1, the J call TRBJ2-7; 7 positions agree with TRBD1. CDR3 size: 15 residues. The V gene end was trimmed by 1 base and the J gene end by 1 base; junction bases not matched to a gene: 5. Germline values: CDR1 SGHRS, CDR2 YFSETQ. DNA of the CDR3: TGCGCCAGCAGCTTGCCCCGGGACAGTTCCTACGAGCAGTACTTC. This codes for CASSLPRDSSYEQYF. The complete variable domain, with remaining parts taken from reference TRBV5-1 and TRBJ2-7, reads KAGVTQTPRYLIKTRGQQVTLSCSPISGHRSVSWYQQTPGQGLQFLFEYFSETQRNKGNFPGRFSGRQFSNSRSEMNVSTLELGDSALYLCASSLPRDSSYEQYFGPGTRLTVT.

The V call is TRBV6-6, the J call TRBJ2-1; 11 positions match TRBD2. The CDR3 has 16 amino acids. J lost 3 bases, V lost 4 bases, and 5 bases had no gene match. Germline assignment: CDR1 MNHNY and CDR2 SVGAGI (reference sequence). CDR3 coding DNA: TGTGCCAGCAGTTTTCGAACTAGCGGGGGCTACAATGAGCAGTTCTTC. Translating it yields CASSFRTSGGYNEQFF.

This chain links TRBV10-3 with TRBJ2-7, with 10 bases matching TRBD2. Looked up from germline, CDR1 is ENHRY and CDR2 is SYGVKD. V lost 8 bases and J lost 5; bases outside the gene matches: 12. The CDR3 covers 15 residues. The CDR3 protein is CAIGLAGDSLDEQYF. The DNA for the CDR3 is TGTGCCATCGGGCTAGCGGGAGACTCTTTGGACGAGCAGTACTTC.

V and J are TRBV18 and TRBJ2-7; 7 bases are a match to TRBD1. This CDR3 is 15 amino acids long. Germline CDR1 and CDR2: KGHSH and LQKENI. Unmatched junction bases numbered 8, after V lost 4 bases and J lost 2 bases. The CDR3 sequence is CASSQPGTAAYEQYF. The CDR3 coding sequence is TGTGCCAGCTCACAACCCGGGACAGCTGCCTACGAGCAGTACTTC.

This sequence joins TRBV27 and TRBJ2-7; TRBD1 agrees at 10 bases. Germline CDR1 MNHEY, CDR2 SMNVEV (reference sequence). With V trimmed by 4 bases and J by 0 bases, 3 bases remained unmatched. This CDR3 is built from 15 residues. Written as DNA, the CDR3 is TGTGCCAGCAGTTCGGGACAGGGGAGCTCCTACGAGCAGTACTTC. It yields the protein CASSSGQGSSYEQYF.